This entry lists 20 T cell receptor beta chains sequenced from one sample in a study of blood T cell repertoires in COVID-19 (TCRdb year 2020). Preparation of the library involved the immunoSEQ multiplex PCR assay. TCRdb mirrors the immuneACCESS table, restricted to in-frame sequences. Some clones are absent from its copies; in checked studies, under half trace to an unresolved V gene, and the reason for the others is unknown. The sample table lists tens of thousands of clones, roughly 90% of them with a count of one. The top ten clonotypes cover around 2.6% of the sample. The sample consisted of peripheral blood. Receptors were obtained from a human donor in a cohort sampled during active COVID-19.

CDR3 loop: CASSLDRGLTNEKLFF. The DNA of the CDR3 is TGTGCCAGCAGCTTAGACAGGGGGCTTACTAATGAAAAACTGTTTTTT. The V call is TRBV11-2, the J call TRBJ1-4, with 8 bases lining up with TRBD1. V shed 0 bases, J shed 2 bases, and the junction held 2 bases outside the gene matches. The germline V gene encodes CDR1 SGHAT and CDR2 FQNNGV. This CDR3 is 16 amino acids long. Full variable domain (rest looked up from reference TRBV11-2 and TRBJ1-4): EAGVAQSPRYKIIEKRQSVAFWCNPISGHATLYWYQQILGQGPKLLIQFQNNGVVDDSQLPKDRFSAERLKGVDSTLKIQPAKLEDSAVYLCASSLDRGLTNEKLFFGSGTQLSVL.

In this sample, this clone turned up once. The CDR3 protein is CASSPGWIIGRTDTQYF. The CDR3 nucleotides read TGCGCCAGCAGCCCGGGGTGGATAATCGGGCGCACAGATACGCAGTATTTT. The J gene is TRBJ2-3, the V gene TRBV5-1, with TRBD2 as a possible D gene (5 bases). Germline CDR1 and CDR2: SGHRS and YFSETQ. This CDR3 has 17 residues. V was shortened by 4 bases and J by 1 base, with 19 bases between the two germline ends.

This sequence joins TRBV4-3 and TRBJ1-1; D ambiguous. The CDR3 is made up of 16 amino acids. Germline CDR1 and CDR2: LGHNA and YSLEER. Trimming took 0 bases from V and 1 from J, leaving 12 bases between them. The CDR3 DNA follows: TGCGCCAGCAGCCAAGACCCCTCTTACGGGAACACTGAAGCTTTCTTT. Protein: CASSQDPSYGNTEAFF.

The V call is TRBV6-2 or TRBV6-3, the J call TRBJ1-2; tentatively, D is TRBD1 (6 bases). Per the germline V gene, CDR1 is MNHEY and CDR2 is SVGEGT. V was pared by 6 bases and J by 6 bases, with 20 bases between. The CDR3 loop spans 15 amino acids. As DNA, the CDR3 is TGTGCCAGCAGCAACCGACGCTGGACAGCCAATGGCTACACCTTC. It encodes CASSNRRWTANGYTF.

V is TRBV5-1 and J is TRBJ2-3, with 9 bases matching TRBD2. V gave up 4 bases and J gave up 4 bases; unmatched junction bases: 10. Germline assignment: CDR1 SGHRS and CDR2 YFSETQ. The CDR3 extends over 16 amino acids. CDR3 sequence: CASSHNSGGSPDTQYF. DNA for the CDR3: TGCGCCAGCAGCCATAATAGCGGGGGTAGCCCAGATACGCAGTATTTT.

The V gene is TRBV9, the J gene TRBJ2-7; D is unresolved. This CDR3 has 13 residues. V was shortened by 4 bases and J by 0 bases, with 8 bases between the two germline ends. Germline V CDR1 and CDR2: SGDLS, YYNGEE. CDR3 coding DNA: TGTGCCAGCAGCCCCAAATCCTCCTACGAGCAGTACTTC. Translating gives CASSPKSSYEQYF.

V and J are TRBV5-1 and TRBJ1-4; 10 bases match TRBD1. CDR1 is SGHRS, CDR2 YFSETQ, per germline. The CDR3 sequence is 15 residues long. V shed 4 bases and J 7 bases; nucleotides not matched to a gene: 7. The CDR3 spells CASSLGTGEGEKLFF. CDR3 sequence (DNA): TGCGCCAGCAGCCTCGGGACAGGGGAAGGTGAAAAACTGTTTTTT. Looking up the rest from reference TRBV5-1 and TRBJ1-4 gives the full variable domain: KAGVTQTPRYLIKTRGQQVTLSCSPISGHRSVSWYQQTPGQGLQFLFEYFSETQRNKGNFPGRFSGRQFSNSRSEMNVSTLELGDSALYLCASSLGTGEGEKLFFGSGTQLSVL.

V is TRBV12-3 or TRBV12-4 and J is TRBJ1-4; 7 positions match TRBD1. The CDR3 is 12 amino acids. V lost 8 bases to trimming and J lost 7 bases; unmatched junction nucleotides: 4. This CDR3 is CASCGQVEKLFF. DNA of the CDR3: TGTGCCAGCTGTGGACAGGTTGAAAAACTGTTTTTT.

This clone was found once. This chain uses TRBV11-2 with TRBJ2-3; D might be TRBD1 (6 bases). The CDR3 sequence is 14 residues long. Germline V lookup: CDR1 SGHAT, CDR2 FQNNGV. Trimming took off 6 bases at V and 5 bases at J, with 15 bases between the two ends. Here the CDR3 reads CASRQGLSRDTQYF. DNA for the CDR3: TGTGCCAGCAGGCAGGGGTTATCAAGAGATACGCAGTATTTT.

V usage is TRBV19 and J usage is TRBJ2-2, with TRBD2 identical over 8 bases. There are 13 residues in the CDR3. V lost 6 bases to trimming and J lost 5 bases; unmatched junction nucleotides: 2. The V gene's germline CDR1 is LNHDA and CDR2 SQIVND (reference sequence). CDR3 sequence reads: CASSGRVTGELFF. In nucleotides, the CDR3 is TGTGCCAGTAGCGGGAGGGTGACCGGGGAGCTGTTTTTT.

V usage is TRBV11-2 and J usage is TRBJ2-7; D unclear. The CDR3 has 13 amino acids. The germline gives CDR1 SGHAT, CDR2 FQNNGV. Trimming removed 4 bases at V and 3 bases at J, with 10 bases between. The CDR3 coding sequence is TGTGCCAGCAGCTCAAAGCCACTCTACGAGCAGTACTTC. Its protein product is CASSSKPLYEQYF.

V and J are TRBV19 and TRBJ2-1, with a possible D match to TRBD2 (5 bases). V lost 6 bases, J lost 10 bases, and 13 bases lay in between. This CDR3 comprises 12 residues. The germline gives CDR1 LNHDA, CDR2 SQIVND (reference sequence). The DNA for the CDR3 is TGTGCCAGTAGAAAACCTCCGGGGGAGCAGTTCTTC. It codes for CASRKPPGEQFF.

The chain combines TRBV3-1 (or the pseudogene TRBV3-2) with TRBJ2-7; D is undetermined. The CDR3 is made up of 12 amino acids. The V end lost 4 bases, the J end lost 5 bases, and 9 bases lay between the germline ends. Germline loops: CDR1 LGHDT, CDR2 YNNKEL (reference sequence). CDR3 in amino acids: CASSRVPDEQYF. The CDR3 DNA is TGTGCCAGCAGCCGAGTACCCGACGAGCAGTACTTC.

The chain recombines TRBV7-9 with TRBJ1-1; D call uncertain. The CDR3 contains 14 residues. Germline V lookup: CDR1 SEHNR, CDR2 FQNEAQ (reference sequence). V dropped 5 bases and J dropped 1 base, with 11 bases sitting between them. In DNA, the CDR3 is TGTGCCAGCAGCCCAATGAGGGAGAACACTGAAGCTTTCTTT. Translated: CASSPMRENTEAFF.

The chain uses TRBV29-1 and TRBJ2-7, with 8 bases lining up with TRBD2. Germline V gives CDR1 SQVTM, CDR2 ANQGSEA. Unmatched junction bases numbered 7, after V lost 7 bases and J lost 2 bases. CDR3 length: 13 residues. The CDR3 bases are TGCAGCGCGGTGGAGCGGGGGACCTACGAGCAGTACTTC. It translates to CSAVERGTYEQYF.

The chain recombines TRBV6-5 with TRBJ1-1, with 7 nucleotides matching TRBD1. The CDR3 has 14 amino acids. CDR1 is MNHEY and CDR2 is SVGAGI in the germline V gene. Trimming took 2 bases from V and 6 from J; bases not matched to a gene: 6. The CDR3: CASSYTRQGPEAFF. The CDR3 DNA sequence: TGTGCCAGCAGTTACACCAGACAGGGACCTGAAGCTTTCTTT.

J is TRBJ2-5 and V is TRBV9, with 7 bases identical to TRBD2. CDR1 and CDR2 from the germline V gene are SGDLS and YYNGEE. This CDR3 is 17 amino acids long. The V and J ends lost 0 bases and 4 bases, in that order; junction bases with no gene match: 12. The CDR3, as DNA: TGTGCCAGCAGCGTAGGGTTCGTGGCGGGAGTGATAGAGACCCAGTACTTC. Its protein product is CASSVGFVAGVIETQYF.

The chain carries TRBV9 and TRBJ2-1; 7 nucleotides align to TRBD1. V lost 6 bases to trimming and J lost 0 bases; unmatched junction nucleotides: 6. CDR1 and CDR2 (germline): SGDLS, YYNGEE. This CDR3 is 15 amino acids long. The CDR3 nucleotides read TGTGCCAGCACCTCGACAGGGAGCTCCTACAATGAGCAGTTCTTC. As protein: CASTSTGSSYNEQFF.

Remarks on this clone: Relative to the germline gene, one junction end is altered; a read error may explain this. The chain recombines TRBV30 with TRBJ2-5, with a possible D match to TRBD1 (6 bases). The germline CDR1 and CDR2 sequences are GTSNPN and SVGIG (reference sequence). The CDR3 is made up of 12 amino acids. CDR3 amino acids: CAWSVQGVGWDF. The CDR3 nucleotides are TGTGCCTGGAGTGTACAGGGAGTAGGTTGGGACTTC.

This sequence joins TRBV28 and TRBJ2-2; 11 nucleotides line up with TRBD1. Per the germline V gene, CDR1 is MDHEN and CDR2 is SYDVKM. The CDR3 consists of 16 residues. With V trimmed by 2 bases and J by 3 bases, 2 bases remained unmatched. The CDR3 DNA sequence: TGTGCCAGCAGTTTAGGGACAGGGGGACACACCGGGGAGCTGTTTTTT. Amino acids: CASSLGTGGHTGELFF.